Given below is one TCR beta chain in context. What it binds is not known. This entry is derived from a study of vaccination effects on CD4 cells after COVID-19. Overall study context: Sequencing followed a ViraFEST assay step that expanded antigen-specific CD4+ T cells with viral peptide pools.

Isolation of CD4+ T cells took place after about 10 days of culture. Two doses of BNT162b2 or mRNA-1273 vaccine were administered to participants. Trimming pared 0 bases from V and 0 bases from J, leaving 10 bases between. Germline V gene sequence: CDR1 SGDLS, CDR2 YYNGEE. This CDR3 is built from 17 residues. General observations from the study: Marked contraction was observed in infection-induced and vaccine-induced clones late after vaccination.

Clones were read by immunoSEQ multiplex PCR, and TCRdb kept only the in-frame ones, dropping some. The sample lists about 8,900 clones, about 75% seen once, with approximately 10% in the top ten. The clonotype originates from a human donor who received a COVID-19 vaccine. The rearrangement joins TRBV9 to TRBJ1-6; D not resolved. The starting material was CD4+ T cells from PBMCs cultured without peptide, obtained after COVID-19 vaccination. The CDR3 loop reads CASSVAWTSSYNSPLHF. The CDR3 bases are TGTGCCAGCAGCGTAGCGTGGACGAGCTCCTATAATTCACCCCTCCACTTT.